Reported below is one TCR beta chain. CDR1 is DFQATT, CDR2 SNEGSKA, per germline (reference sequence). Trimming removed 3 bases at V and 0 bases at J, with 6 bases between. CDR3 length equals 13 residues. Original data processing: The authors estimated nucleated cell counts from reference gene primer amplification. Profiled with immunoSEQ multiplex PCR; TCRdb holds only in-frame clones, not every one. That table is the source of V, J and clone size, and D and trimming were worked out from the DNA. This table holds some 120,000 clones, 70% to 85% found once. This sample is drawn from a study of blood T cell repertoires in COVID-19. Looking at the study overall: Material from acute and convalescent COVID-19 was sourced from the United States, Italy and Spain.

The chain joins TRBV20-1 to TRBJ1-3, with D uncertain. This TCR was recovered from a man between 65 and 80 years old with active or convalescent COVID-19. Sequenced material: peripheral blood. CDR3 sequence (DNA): TGCAGTGCTAGTCCCTTCTCTGGAAACACCATATATTTT. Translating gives CSASPFSGNTIYF.